The rows below give T cell receptor beta chains drawn from one sample of a study of technical replicates of blood from a few donors. Produced via immunoSEQ multiplex PCR; TCRdb's table is partial and in-frame only. The sample yields 65,000 to 85,000 clones, around 94% seen once. Sequenced sample: T cells isolated from PBMCs. These receptors originate from a human donor in good health. Each CDR3 is given with its conserved first and last residue. The D gene is left open where the match is weak. Size is omitted from some rows. Given values are once, few, many or a class for expanded clones.

d_call j_call clone_size v_call cdr3_nt cdr3_aa
TRBD1 TRBJ1-1 few TRBV29-1 TGCAGTGGACAGGATAACACTGAAGCTTTCTTT CSGQDNTEAFF
TRBD2 TRBJ2-3 - TRBV29-1 TGCAGCGCTTCTTTAGGGACTAGCCCAGATACGCAGTATTTT CSASLGTSPDTQYF
- TRBJ2-7 - TRBV10-2 TGCGCCAGCAGTGAGTTCAGGGAAAATAACGAGCAGTACTTC CASSEFRENNEQYF
- TRBJ2-3 - TRBV11-2 TGTGCCAGCAGCCCCTATGGGCGGGGCCTCACAGATACGCAGTATTTT CASSPYGRGLTDTQYF
TRBD1 TRBJ2-7 - TRBV27 TGTGCCAGCAGTTTGGGGGCCGGGACAGGGTGCGAGCAGTACTTC CASSLGAGTGCEQYF
TRBD2 TRBJ2-1 - TRBV18 TGTGCCAGCTCACTTCGTGGCGGGAGCGCCCACAATGAGCAGTTCTTC CASSLRGGSAHNEQFF
- TRBJ1-2 - TRBV5-1 TGCGCCAGCAGTCGAGGACTTTCTAACTATGGCTACACCTTC CASSRGLSNYGYTF
- TRBJ1-1 - TRBV6-1 TGTGCCAGCAGTGAAGTATGGGGGCACACTGAAGCTTTCTTT CASSEVWGHTEAFF
- TRBJ2-7 - TRBV5-1 TGCGCCAGCAGCTTGGCCGGCGGAGTGACCTACGAGCAGTACTTC CASSLAGGVTYEQYF
- TRBJ1-5 - TRBV6-5 TGTGCCAGCAGTTACCAACAGGGCAATCAGCCCCAGCATTTT CASSYQQGNQPQHF
- TRBJ2-7 - TRBV15 TGTGCCACCAGCCCCGGGGACACTCCATGGGAGCAGTACTTC CATSPGDTPWEQYF
TRBD2 TRBJ2-7 - TRBV9 TGTGCCAGCAGCGTCTCCGGGACTAGCGTCTTATACGAGCAGTACTTC CASSVSGTSVLYEQYF
TRBD1 TRBJ1-5 - TRBV19 TGTGCCAGTAACTCGGGACAGGGTGGGGGCAATCAGCCCCAGCATTTT CASNSGQGGGNQPQHF
TRBD2 TRBJ2-2 - TRBV4-1 TGCGCCAGCAGCCAAGTTCTAGCGGACTTGAACACCGGGGAGCTGTTTTTT CASSQVLADLNTGELFF